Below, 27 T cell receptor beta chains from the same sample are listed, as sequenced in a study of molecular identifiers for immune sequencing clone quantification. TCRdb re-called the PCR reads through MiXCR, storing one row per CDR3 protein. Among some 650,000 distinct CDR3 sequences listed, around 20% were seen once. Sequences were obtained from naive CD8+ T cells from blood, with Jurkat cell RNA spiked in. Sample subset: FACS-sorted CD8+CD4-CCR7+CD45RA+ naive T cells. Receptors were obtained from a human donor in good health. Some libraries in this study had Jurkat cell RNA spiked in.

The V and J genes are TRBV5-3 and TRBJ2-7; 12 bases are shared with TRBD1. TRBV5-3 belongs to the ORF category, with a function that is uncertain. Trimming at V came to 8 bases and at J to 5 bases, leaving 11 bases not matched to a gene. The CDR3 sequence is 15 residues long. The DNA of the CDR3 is TGTGCCAGCAGCCGGGGGCGGGACAGGGGGCACGAGCAGTACTTC. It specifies CASSRGRDRGHEQYF.

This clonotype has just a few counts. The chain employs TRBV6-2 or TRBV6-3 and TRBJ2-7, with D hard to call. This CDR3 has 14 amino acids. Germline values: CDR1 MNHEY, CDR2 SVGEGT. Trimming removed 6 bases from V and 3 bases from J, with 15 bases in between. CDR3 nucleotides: TGTGCCAGCAGGAAGCAAGAGAACCTCTACGAGCAGTACTTC. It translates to CASRKQENLYEQYF.

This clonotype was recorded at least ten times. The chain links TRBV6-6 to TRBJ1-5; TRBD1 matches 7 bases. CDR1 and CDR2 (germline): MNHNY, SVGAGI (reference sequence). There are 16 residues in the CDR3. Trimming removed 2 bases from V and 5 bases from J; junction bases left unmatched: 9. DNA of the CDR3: TGTGCCAGCAGTTACCCCAGAGGACAGGACTATCAGCCCCAGCATTTT. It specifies CASSYPRGQDYQPQHF.

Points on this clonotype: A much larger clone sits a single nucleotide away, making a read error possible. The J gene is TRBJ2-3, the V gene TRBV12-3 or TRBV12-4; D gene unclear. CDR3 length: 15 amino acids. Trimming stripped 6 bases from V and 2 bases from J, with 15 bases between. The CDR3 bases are TGTGCCAGCAGCCAGATCATAGGGCACACAGATACGCAGTATTTT. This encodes CASSQIIGHTDTQYF.

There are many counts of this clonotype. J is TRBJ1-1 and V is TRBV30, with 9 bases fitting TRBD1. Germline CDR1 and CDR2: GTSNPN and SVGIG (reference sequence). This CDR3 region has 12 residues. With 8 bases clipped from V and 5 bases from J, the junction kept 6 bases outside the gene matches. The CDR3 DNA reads TGTGCCCGCCGGACAGGGGAGACTGAAGCTTTCTTT. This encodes CARRTGETEAFF.

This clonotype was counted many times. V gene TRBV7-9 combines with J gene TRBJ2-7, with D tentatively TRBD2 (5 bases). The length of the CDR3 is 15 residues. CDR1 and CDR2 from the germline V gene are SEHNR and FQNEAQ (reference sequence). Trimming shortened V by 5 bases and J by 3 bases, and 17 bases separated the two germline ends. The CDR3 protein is CASSAGSTEGYEQYF. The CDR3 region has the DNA TGTGCCAGCAGCGCGGGCAGCACTGAGGGCTACGAGCAGTACTTC.

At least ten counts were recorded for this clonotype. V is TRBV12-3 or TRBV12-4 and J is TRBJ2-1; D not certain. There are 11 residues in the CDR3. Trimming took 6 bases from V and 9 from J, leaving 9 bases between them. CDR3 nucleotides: TGTGCCAGCAGACTTTACGGTGAGCAGTTCTTC. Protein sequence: CASRLYGEQFF.

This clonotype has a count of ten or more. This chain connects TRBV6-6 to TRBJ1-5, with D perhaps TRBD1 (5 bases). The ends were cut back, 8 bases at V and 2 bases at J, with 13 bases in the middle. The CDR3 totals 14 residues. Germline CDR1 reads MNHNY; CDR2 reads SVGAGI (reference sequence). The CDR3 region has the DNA TGTGCCAGCGTAGAGGGGTTGGGCAATCAGCCCCAGCATTTT. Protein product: CASVEGLGNQPQHF.

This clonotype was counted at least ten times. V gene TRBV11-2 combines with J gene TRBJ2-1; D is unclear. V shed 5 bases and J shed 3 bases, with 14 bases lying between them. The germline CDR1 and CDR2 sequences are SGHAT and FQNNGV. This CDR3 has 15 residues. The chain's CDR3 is CASSMTRRSYNEQFF. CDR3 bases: TGTGCCAGCAGCATGACGCGAAGGAGCTACAATGAGCAGTTCTTC. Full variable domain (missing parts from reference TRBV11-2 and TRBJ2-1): EAGVAQSPRYKIIEKRQSVAFWCNPISGHATLYWYQQILGQGPKLLIQFQNNGVVDDSQLPKDRFSAERLKGVDSTLKIQPAKLEDSAVYLCASSMTRRSYNEQFFGPGTRLTVL.

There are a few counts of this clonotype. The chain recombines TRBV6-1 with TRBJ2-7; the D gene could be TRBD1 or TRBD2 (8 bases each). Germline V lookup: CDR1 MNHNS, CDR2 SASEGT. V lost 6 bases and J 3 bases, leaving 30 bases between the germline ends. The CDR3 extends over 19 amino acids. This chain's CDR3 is CASSLRTGLVAGSIYEQYF. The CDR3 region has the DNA TGTGCCAGCAGCCTGAGGACAGGGTTGGTAGCGGGATCTATCTACGAGCAGTACTTC.

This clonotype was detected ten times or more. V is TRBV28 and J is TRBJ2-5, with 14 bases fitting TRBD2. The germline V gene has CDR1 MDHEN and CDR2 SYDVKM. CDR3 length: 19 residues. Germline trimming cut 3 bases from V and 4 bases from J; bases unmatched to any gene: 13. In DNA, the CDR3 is TGTGCCAGCAGTTTCCCCATAAACCCGGGACTAGCGGGAGTAGAGACCCAGTACTTC. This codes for CASSFPINPGLAGVETQYF.

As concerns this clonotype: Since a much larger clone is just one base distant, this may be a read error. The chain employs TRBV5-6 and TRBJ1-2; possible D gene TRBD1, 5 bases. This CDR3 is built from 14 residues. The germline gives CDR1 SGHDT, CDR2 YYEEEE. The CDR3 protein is CACSLIQVAGGYTF. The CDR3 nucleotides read TGTGCCTGCAGCTTAATACAGGTTGCAGGTGGCTACACCTTC.

The CDR3 region is CASSFRGLQETQYF. For the CDR3, the DNA is TGTGCCAGCAGTTTCCGCGGCCTTCAAGAGACCCAGTACTTC. This chain joins TRBV27 and TRBJ2-5; D not resolved. Trimming stripped 3 bases from V and 2 bases from J, with 10 bases between. CDR1 is MNHEY and CDR2 is SMNVEV in the germline V gene (reference sequence). There are 14 residues in the CDR3.

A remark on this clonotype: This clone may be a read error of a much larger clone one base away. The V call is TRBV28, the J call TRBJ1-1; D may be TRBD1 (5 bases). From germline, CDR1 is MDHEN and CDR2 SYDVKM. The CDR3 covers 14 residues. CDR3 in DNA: TGTGCCAGCAGTTTAGCGTGGGACGTAGCTGAAGCTCTCTTT. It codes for CASSLAWDVAEALF.

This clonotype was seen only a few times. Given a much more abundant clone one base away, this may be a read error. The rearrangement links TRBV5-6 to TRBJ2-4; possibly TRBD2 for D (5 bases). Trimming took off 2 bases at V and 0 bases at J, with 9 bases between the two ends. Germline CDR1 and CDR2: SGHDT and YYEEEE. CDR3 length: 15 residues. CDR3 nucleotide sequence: TGTGCCAGCAGCTTTTCCGGGGTAGCCAAAAACATTCAGTACTTC. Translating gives CASSFSGVAKNIQYF.

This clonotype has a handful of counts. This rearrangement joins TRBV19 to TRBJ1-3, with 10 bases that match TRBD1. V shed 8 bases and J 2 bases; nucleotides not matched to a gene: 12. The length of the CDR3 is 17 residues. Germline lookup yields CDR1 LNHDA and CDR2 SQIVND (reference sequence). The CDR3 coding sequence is TGTGCCAGTGCCAACCGGGACAGGGGAACAACTGGAAACACCATATATTTT. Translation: CASANRDRGTTGNTIYF. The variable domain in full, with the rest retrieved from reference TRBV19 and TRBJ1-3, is DGGITQSPKYLFRKEGQNVTLSCEQNLNHDAMYWYRQDPGQGLRLIYYSQIVNDFQKGDIAEGYSVSREKKESFPLTVTSAQKNPTAFYLCASANRDRGTTGNTIYFGEGSWLTVV.

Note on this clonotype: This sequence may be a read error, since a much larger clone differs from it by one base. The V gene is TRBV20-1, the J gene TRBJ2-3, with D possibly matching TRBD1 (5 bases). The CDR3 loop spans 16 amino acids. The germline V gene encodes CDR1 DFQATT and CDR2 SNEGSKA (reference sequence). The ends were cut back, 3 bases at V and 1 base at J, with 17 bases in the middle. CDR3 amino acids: CSASGPEEGGTDTQYF. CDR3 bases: TGCAGTGCTAGTGGCCCCGAGGAAGGGGGCACAGATACGCAGTATTTT.

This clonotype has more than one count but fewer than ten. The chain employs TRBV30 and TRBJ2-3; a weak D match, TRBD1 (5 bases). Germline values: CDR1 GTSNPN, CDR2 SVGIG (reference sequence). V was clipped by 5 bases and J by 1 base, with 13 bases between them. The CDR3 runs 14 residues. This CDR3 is CAWETEAGTDTQYF. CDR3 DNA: TGTGCCTGGGAGACAGAAGCTGGCACAGATACGCAGTATTTT.

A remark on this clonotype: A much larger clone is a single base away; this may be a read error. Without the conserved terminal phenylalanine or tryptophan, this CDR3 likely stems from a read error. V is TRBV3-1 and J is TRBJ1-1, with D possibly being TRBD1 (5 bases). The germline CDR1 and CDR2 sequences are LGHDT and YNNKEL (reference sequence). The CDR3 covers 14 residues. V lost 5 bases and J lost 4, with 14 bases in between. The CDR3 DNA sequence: TGTGCCAGCAGCTCCGGGGCAAGAGGCACTGAAGCTTTCCTT. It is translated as CASSSGARGTEAFL.

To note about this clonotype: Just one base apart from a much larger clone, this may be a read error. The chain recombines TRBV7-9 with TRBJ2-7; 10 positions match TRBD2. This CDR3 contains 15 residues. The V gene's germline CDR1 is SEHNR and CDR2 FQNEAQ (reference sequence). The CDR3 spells CASSWAPSGGYEQCF. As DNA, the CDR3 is TGTGCCAGCAGCTGGGCCCCTAGCGGGGGCTACGAGCAGTGCTTC.

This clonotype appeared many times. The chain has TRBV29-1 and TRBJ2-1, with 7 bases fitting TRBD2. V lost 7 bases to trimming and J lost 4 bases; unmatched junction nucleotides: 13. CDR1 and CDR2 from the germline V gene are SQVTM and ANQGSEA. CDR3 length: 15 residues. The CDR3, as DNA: TGCAGCGGGGGGGGGAGTGGCCTTAGGTACAATGAGCAGTTCTTC. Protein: CSGGGSGLRYNEQFF.

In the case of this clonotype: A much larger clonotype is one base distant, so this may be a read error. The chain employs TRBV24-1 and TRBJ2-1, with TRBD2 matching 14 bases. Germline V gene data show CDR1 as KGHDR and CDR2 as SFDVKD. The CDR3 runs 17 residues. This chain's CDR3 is CATSDPGLAGGYSEQFF. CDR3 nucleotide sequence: TGTGCCACCAGTGACCCCGGACTAGCGGGGGGATACAGTGAGCAGTTCTTC.

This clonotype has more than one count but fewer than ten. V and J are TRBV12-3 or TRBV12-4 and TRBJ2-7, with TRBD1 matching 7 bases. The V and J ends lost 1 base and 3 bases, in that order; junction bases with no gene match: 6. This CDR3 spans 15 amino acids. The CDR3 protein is CASSLGSGTDYEQYF. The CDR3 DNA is TGTGCCAGCAGTTTAGGGTCAGGGACAGACTACGAGCAGTACTTC.

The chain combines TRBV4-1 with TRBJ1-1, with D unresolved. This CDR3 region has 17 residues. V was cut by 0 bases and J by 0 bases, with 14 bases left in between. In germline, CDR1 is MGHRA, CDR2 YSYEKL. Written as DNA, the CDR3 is TGCGCCAGCAGCCAAGATTCCCCTTTTGGATTGAACACTGAAGCTTTCTTT. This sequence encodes CASSQDSPFGLNTEAFF.

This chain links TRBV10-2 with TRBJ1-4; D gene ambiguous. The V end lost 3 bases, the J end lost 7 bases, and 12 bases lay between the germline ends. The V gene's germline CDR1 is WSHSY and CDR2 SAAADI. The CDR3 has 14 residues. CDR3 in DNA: TGCGCCAGCAGTGACACTAGACCTAGTGAAAAACTGTTTTTT. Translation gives CASSDTRPSEKLFF.

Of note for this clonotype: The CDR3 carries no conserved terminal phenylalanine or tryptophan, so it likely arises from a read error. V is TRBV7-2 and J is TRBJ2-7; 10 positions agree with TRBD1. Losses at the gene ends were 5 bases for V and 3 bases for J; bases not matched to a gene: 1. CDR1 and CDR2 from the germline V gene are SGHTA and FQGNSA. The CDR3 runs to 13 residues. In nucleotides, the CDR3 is TGTGCCAGCAGCGGGGACAGGGGCTACGAGCAGTACCTC. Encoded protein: CASSGDRGYEQYL.

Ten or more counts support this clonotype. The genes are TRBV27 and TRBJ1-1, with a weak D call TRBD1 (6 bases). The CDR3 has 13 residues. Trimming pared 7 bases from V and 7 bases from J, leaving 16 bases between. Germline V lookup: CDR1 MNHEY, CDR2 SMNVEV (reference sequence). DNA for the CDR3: TGTGCCAGCACGTACGGGGGCTTGGGTGAAGCTTTCTTT. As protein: CASTYGGLGEAFF.